Following are 21 T cell receptor beta chains from one sample sequenced in a study of blood T cell repertoires in COVID-19. Repertoires were generated with immunoSEQ multiplex PCR, while TCRdb's copy carries only in-frame clones and drops some. The data contain some 170,000 clones, around 90% of them seen just once; the ten biggest clones take up about 1.4%. What was sequenced was peripheral blood. All receptors derive from a woman between 45 and 60 years old with acute or convalescent COVID-19.

This chain connects TRBV7-3 to TRBJ2-6; tentative D call: TRBD2 (6 bases). Trimming removed 7 bases at V and 1 base at J, with 20 bases between. This CDR3 is built from 18 residues. CDR1 is SGHTA, CDR2 FQGTGA, per germline. DNA for the CDR3: TGTGCCAGCACCATAACGGGGCGGGGTAAATCTGGGGCCAACGTCCTGACTTTC. It yields the protein CASTITGRGKSGANVLTF.

The chain couples TRBV11-3 to TRBJ2-5; D is undetermined. The germline V and J ends were trimmed by 2 bases and 4 bases, with 8 bases remaining between them. In germline, CDR1 is SGHNT, CDR2 YENEEA. The CDR3 is 13 amino acids. The CDR3: CASSLSPGETQYF. CDR3 nucleotides: TGTGCCAGCAGCTTATCCCCCGGAGAGACCCAGTACTTC.

The count of this clone is one. The chain has TRBV10-2 and TRBJ1-2, with TRBD1 matching 7 bases. Germline CDR1 reads WSHSY; CDR2 reads SAAADI. CDR3 length: 13 amino acids. V lost 8 bases to trimming and J lost 3 bases; unmatched junction nucleotides: 6. The DNA for the CDR3 is TGCGCCAGCGGATATCAGGGGGACTATGGCTACACCTTC. It is translated as CASGYQGDYGYTF.

The chain couples TRBV5-5 to TRBJ1-4; tentative D call: TRBD1 (6 bases). In germline, CDR1 is SGHKS, CDR2 YYEKEE (reference sequence). The length of the CDR3 is 14 residues. Between the trimmed V and J ends, which lost 4 bases and 4 bases, there was a span of 11 bases. The CDR3 here is CASSKDSLNEKLFF. Here the CDR3 DNA reads TGTGCCAGCAGCAAGGACAGCCTTAATGAAAAACTGTTTTTT.

This chain joins TRBV24-1 and TRBJ2-3; 13 nucleotides line up with TRBD2. The CDR3 runs to 16 residues. The germline V gene has CDR1 KGHDR and CDR2 SFDVKD. V dropped 3 bases and J dropped 4; count of bases not matched to a gene: 3. For the CDR3, the DNA is TGTGCCACCAGTGATCTAACTAGCGGGGGGGCAGATACGCAGTATTTT. It codes for CATSDLTSGGADTQYF.

This rearrangement joins TRBV11-1 to TRBJ1-1; 7 nucleotides align to TRBD1. The CDR3 covers 14 residues. Germline V CDR1 and CDR2: SGHAT, FQDESV (reference sequence). The V gene end was trimmed by 1 base and the J gene end by 7 bases; junction bases not matched to a gene: 6. DNA for the CDR3: TGTGCCAGCAGCTTAGGGTTGGGACAGAGTGAAGCTTTCTTT. Amino acids: CASSLGLGQSEAFF.

The genes are TRBV9 and TRBJ1-1, with D possibly matching TRBD1 (5 bases). The CDR3 is 16 residues long. Trimming took off 4 bases at V and 8 bases at J, with 24 bases between the two ends. CDR1 and CDR2 (germline): SGDLS, YYNGEE. CDR3: CASSPTGVRVGVEAFF. Here the CDR3 DNA reads TGTGCCAGCAGCCCCACGGGGGTGAGGGTAGGGGTAGAAGCTTTCTTT.

The chain joins TRBV11-2 to TRBJ1-1; D unclear. V was clipped by 0 bases and J by 10 bases, with 12 bases between them. CDR1 is SGHAT, CDR2 FQNNGV, per germline. This CDR3 spans 13 amino acids. The DNA for the CDR3 is TGTGCCAGCAGCTTAGACCCAGACCGGAGAGCTTTCTTT. This sequence encodes CASSLDPDRRAFF. Full variable domain (rest looked up from reference TRBV11-2 and TRBJ1-1): EAGVAQSPRYKIIEKRQSVAFWCNPISGHATLYWYQQILGQGPKLLIQFQNNGVVDDSQLPKDRFSAERLKGVDSTLKIQPAKLEDSAVYLCASSLDPDRRAFFGQGTRLTVV.

This clone was found a few times. This chain connects TRBV7-6 to TRBJ1-1; no clear D. The CDR3 spans 12 residues. Trimming cost V 5 bases and J 4 bases, with 8 bases left between them. Per the germline V gene, CDR1 is SGHVS and CDR2 is FNYEAQ. The CDR3 is CASSPRSTEAFF. The CDR3 DNA follows: TGTGCCAGCAGCCCGAGGTCCACTGAAGCTTTCTTT.

The chain combines TRBV30 with TRBJ2-7, with TRBD2 matching over 9 bases. The V segment lost 8 bases and the J segment 0 bases; nucleotides outside the gene matches: 14. Germline CDR1 is GTSNPN and CDR2 is SVGIG (reference sequence). The CDR3 sequence is 16 residues long. The CDR3 nucleotides read TGTGCCGCCGGAAGTAGGGGGACTAGCATCTCCTACGAGCAGTACTTC. This encodes CAAGSRGTSISYEQYF.

V is TRBV7-9 and J is TRBJ2-7, with D perhaps matching TRBD2 (6 bases). The V end was cut by 3 bases, the J end by 0 bases, with 18 bases between. Germline V gene lookup returns CDR1 SEHNR and CDR2 FQNEAQ (reference sequence). CDR3 size: 17 residues. The CDR3 protein is CASSFYSGTGLSYEQYF. The CDR3 bases are TGTGCCAGCAGCTTTTACTCCGGGACTGGACTCTCCTACGAGCAGTACTTC.

The genes are TRBV25-1 and TRBJ1-6; 10 positions agree with TRBD1. Germline lookup yields CDR1 MGHDK and CDR2 SYGVNS. This CDR3 is 14 amino acids long. J lost 7 bases, V lost 7 bases, and 4 bases had no gene match. The CDR3 loop is CASTRTGGNSPLHF. As DNA, the CDR3 is TGTGCCAGCACCCGGACAGGGGGGAATTCACCCCTCCACTTT.

The V call is TRBV10-3, the J call TRBJ1-2; D call uncertain. The CDR3 is made up of 14 amino acids. CDR1 is ENHRY and CDR2 is SYGVKD in the germline V gene. With 4 bases removed from V and 4 bases from J, the gap between germline ends came to 13 bases. CDR3 coding DNA: TGTGCCATCAGTGTGGAGGGTCCCTTCTATGGCTACACCTTC. As protein: CAISVEGPFYGYTF.

This clone turned up a few times. The rearrangement links TRBV7-2 to TRBJ2-1, with TRBD2 matching 7 bases. Germline V lookup: CDR1 SGHTA, CDR2 FQGNSA. Trimming cost V 4 bases and J 4 bases; bases outside gene matches: 10. This CDR3 region has 16 residues. DNA for the CDR3: TGTGCCAGCAGCTCAGCGATAGCTAGCGGATACAATGAGCAGTTCTTC. As protein: CASSSAIASGYNEQFF.

The chain is built from TRBV5-1 and TRBJ1-1; D possibly corresponds to TRBD1 (5 bases). Per germline, CDR1 SGHRS and CDR2 YFSETQ. With 3 bases removed from V and 1 base from J, the gap between germline ends came to 16 bases. The length of the CDR3 is 16 residues. Here the CDR3 DNA reads TGCGCCAGCAGCTCCCAGGACACGGACCAGAACACTGAAGCTTTCTTT. Translating gives CASSSQDTDQNTEAFF.

As for this clone: The conserved closing phenylalanine or tryptophan is absent in this CDR3, likely reflecting a read error. The DNA is omitted, as the CDR3 cannot be located on it reliably, and the CDR3 follows TCRdb's listing. The chain employs TRBV30 and TRBJ2-3; the table's D call, TRBD2, has no DNA check behind it. The CDR3 numbers 11 amino acids, ends counted. CDR1 is GTSNPN and CDR2 is SVGIG in the germline V gene (reference sequence). The CDR3: CAWSRTSGGPG.

The sample holds one count of this clone. The chain combines TRBV21-1 with TRBJ1-4; the table assigns TRBD1, which was not confirmed against the DNA. TRBV21-1 represents a pseudogene. The CDR3 runs 18 residues. In DNA form, the CDR3 reads TGTGCCAGCAGCAAAGAAGGAAGACAGCCTAAAAGGACTGAAAAACTGTTTTTT. Its protein is CASSKEGRQPKRTEKLFF.

The CDR3 DNA follows: TGTGCCAGCAGTCTTGGACTACCGGAGACCCAGTACTTC. It translates to CASSLGLPETQYF. This chain links TRBV7-9 with TRBJ2-5; tentative D call: TRBD2 (6 bases). Deletions cut 6 bases from V and 5 bases from J, with 13 bases between. The CDR3 contains 13 residues. CDR1 SEHNR and CDR2 FQNEAQ come from the germline V gene (reference sequence).

The J gene is TRBJ1-2, the V gene TRBV7-2, with D possibly matching TRBD1 (5 bases). Germline CDR1 and CDR2: SGHTA and FQGNSA. This CDR3 region has 12 residues. Trimming took off 3 bases at V and 7 bases at J, with 9 bases between the two ends. CDR3 residues: CASSLDIVGYTF. The CDR3 nucleotides read TGTGCCAGCAGCTTGGACATAGTTGGCTACACCTTC.

This chain uses TRBV6-5 with TRBJ2-1; 7 bases agree with TRBD1. CDR3 size: 15 residues. CDR1 and CDR2 (germline): MNHEY, SVGAGI. With 4 bases clipped from V and 0 bases from J, the junction kept 3 bases outside the gene matches. CDR3 loop: CASSWGQSSYNEQFF. The CDR3 nucleotides read TGTGCCAGCAGTTGGGGACAGAGCTCCTACAATGAGCAGTTCTTC.

The J gene is TRBJ2-4, the V gene TRBV7-2; 9 bases are shared with TRBD2. V lost 3 bases, J lost 8 bases, and 8 bases stayed unmatched. The CDR3 has 15 amino acids. Germline assignment: CDR1 SGHTA and CDR2 FQGNSA. The CDR3 loop reads CASSLSRERGDIQYF. The CDR3 DNA sequence: TGTGCCAGCAGCTTGTCCCGGGAGCGGGGGGACATTCAGTACTTC.